Sequencing of this T cell receptor (beta chain) was carried out in a study of graft-versus-host responses after intestinal transplantation. Overall study: Among the recipients, transplants were multivisceral, liver-intestinal, or isolated intestinal. Notes on the study in general: Allografts of one patient group, those with graft-donor T cell macrochimerism, had high graft-versus-host to host-versus-graft clonal ratios.

Repertoires were generated with immunoSEQ multiplex PCR, while TCRdb's copy carries only in-frame clones and drops some. The table lists about 120,000 clones, approximately 95% of them singletons. About this clone: The antigen remains unidentified. Other nucleotide sequences from this sample produce the same CDR3.

The sequence came from a human donor who received an intestinal transplant. The sample was unstimulated CD4+ T cells sorted from spleen or lymph node cells, taken before intestinal transplant.

CDR3: CASSLSISRVPTDTQYF. The CDR3 DNA follows: TGTGCCAGCAGTTTATCGATATCTAGGGTCCCCACAGATACGCAGTATTTT. This chain uses TRBV27 with TRBJ2-3; D gene ambiguous. Trimming removed 0 bases at V and 2 bases at J, with 15 bases between. The CDR3 spans 17 residues. Per the germline V gene, CDR1 is MNHEY and CDR2 is SMNVEV (reference sequence).